The rows below give T cell receptor beta chains drawn from one sample of a study of beta chain features in type 1 diabetes. Data came from immunoSEQ multiplex PCR; TCRdb stores just in-frame clones and leaves some out. The sample shows about 340,000 clones, approximately 13% of them seen only once. Sample: naive CD4+ T cells from blood. The receptors derive from a woman younger than 30 with type 1 diabetes. Both conserved end residues are trimmed from each CDR3. The D gene is left open where the match is weak.

D: TRBD2; J: TRBJ2-1; V: TRBV19; CDR3: ASRPSGRSYNEQF
D: .; J: TRBJ1-2; V: TRBV5-1; CDR3: ASSTTPTGYANYGYT
D: .; J: TRBJ2-7; V: TRBV21-1; CDR3: ASSNLGDRGSEQY
D: TRBD1; J: TRBJ2-5; V: TRBV6-5; CDR3: ASFRGPLAETQY
D: .; J: TRBJ2-1; V: TRBV10-3; CDR3: AIRKSRGYGRGNEQF
D: TRBD2; J: TRBJ2-1; V: TRBV9; CDR3: ASSGYGRVGNEQF
D: .; J: TRBJ1-2; V: TRBV2; CDR3: ASSEALNGAYT
D: TRBD1; J: TRBJ1-2; V: TRBV5-1; CDR3: ASSPRDRGYGYT
D: .; J: TRBJ1-1; V: TRBV10-3; CDR3: AITQDSLNTEAF
D: .; J: TRBJ2-3; V: TRBV27; CDR3: ASSSGTDTQY
D: TRBD2; J: TRBJ2-4; V: TRBV5-1; CDR3: ASSLFRRGGPKNIQY
D: TRBD1; J: TRBJ2-1; V: TRBV9; CDR3: ASSTPGTGANEQF
D: .; J: TRBJ1-1; V: TRBV6-5; CDR3: ASRAGLNPAEAF
D: .; J: TRBJ1-1; V: TRBV21-1; CDR3: ASSKAGVRGTEAF
D: TRBD2; J: TRBJ2-5; V: TRBV11-2; CDR3: ASSSRGGLAGGRETQY
D: TRBD1; J: TRBJ1-2; V: TRBV30; CDR3: ALNLARGMGGYT
D: TRBD1; J: TRBJ1-1; V: TRBV4-3; CDR3: ASSQKIGTGSSEAF
D: TRBD1; J: TRBJ2-5; V: TRBV29-1; CDR3: SVGRGTGGETQY
D: TRBD2; J: TRBJ2-1; V: TRBV18; CDR3: ASSLSGSNYNEQF
D: TRBD2; J: TRBJ2-3; V: TRBV9; CDR3: ASSVEARSGRSTDTQY
D: .; J: TRBJ1-1; V: TRBV30; CDR3: AWSIQNTEAF
D: .; J: TRBJ1-1; V: TRBV6-6; CDR3: AAARDTHFEAF
D: .; J: TRBJ2-6; V: TRBV2; CDR3: ASSSFGANVLT
D: TRBD1; J: TRBJ1-1; V: TRBV7-9; CDR3: ASSSNLQGTEAF
D: TRBD2; J: TRBJ2-7; V: TRBV19; CDR3: ASSPRGSGSSYEQY
D: TRBD1; J: TRBJ2-1; V: TRBV9; CDR3: ASSGFRDRGILALDEQF
D: TRBD1; J: TRBJ2-5; V: TRBV4-3; CDR3: ASSQGITGVGETQY
D: TRBD1; J: TRBJ2-5; V: TRBV29-1; CDR3: SVLGTGTGETQY
D: TRBD2; J: TRBJ2-7; V: TRBV5-4; CDR3: ASSSRGRRAAGESEQY
D: .; J: TRBJ2-2; V: TRBV7-3; CDR3: ASSFYTGELF
D: TRBD1; J: TRBJ1-4; V: TRBV6-6; CDR3: ASSLTGTGIEKLF
D: TRBD1; J: TRBJ2-3; V: TRBV5-1; CDR3: ASTASTGADTQY
D: TRBD2; J: TRBJ2-5; V: TRBV27; CDR3: ASSPRTSGKPKTQY
D: .; J: TRBJ2-2; V: TRBV7-2; CDR3: ASSRNTGELF
D: TRBD1; J: TRBJ1-1; V: TRBV29-1; CDR3: SVDTGDF
D: TRBD1; J: TRBJ2-1; V: TRBV27; CDR3: ASSFTGDNEQF
D: .; J: TRBJ1-4; V: TRBV18; CDR3: ASSPPQGLINEKLF
D: .; J: TRBJ2-5; V: TRBV6-6; CDR3: ASSYESWETQY
D: TRBD2; J: TRBJ2-3; V: TRBV4-2; CDR3: ASSQLAGGYTDTQY
D: TRBD2; J: TRBJ2-1; V: TRBV4-2; CDR3: ASSQDSSGRRKEQF
D: TRBD2; J: TRBJ2-7; V: TRBV18; CDR3: ASSPESGDYEQY
D: TRBD2; J: TRBJ2-3; V: TRBV7-2; CDR3: ASSFPGGADTQY
D: TRBD2; J: TRBJ2-3; V: TRBV5-1; CDR3: ASNAGGPGDTQY
D: .; J: TRBJ2-5; V: TRBV11-1; CDR3: ASSPGKETQY
D: .; J: TRBJ2-7; V: TRBV5-1; CDR3: ASSPTGTGPEQY
D: .; J: TRBJ2-7; V: TRBV7-6; CDR3: ASSRRAGLLSEQY
D: .; J: TRBJ1-5; V: TRBV5-1; CDR3: ASSYSPNQPQH
D: TRBD2; J: TRBJ2-1; V: TRBV5-1; CDR3: ASSLGGWTSGNEQF
D: TRBD1; J: TRBJ1-2; V: TRBV7-3; CDR3: ASSPTRDRGPGYT
D: TRBD1; J: TRBJ1-1; V: TRBV11-3; CDR3: ASSSGQGARETEAF
D: TRBD2; J: TRBJ2-7; V: TRBV5-1; CDR3: ASSRLGGSTYEQY
D: .; J: TRBJ2-3; V: TRBV9; CDR3: ASSVRGGLGLSDTQY
D: TRBD1; J: TRBJ2-5; V: TRBV7-2; CDR3: ASSPDRGWETQY